What follows are 2 T cell receptor beta chains derived from one specimen sequenced in a study of cytomegalovirus exposure and HLA in healthy donors. Researchers ran the PCR with 60 Vbeta and 13 Jbeta primers. Generated by immunoSEQ multiplex PCR, the TCRdb table keeps only in-frame clones and is missing some. Among some 30,000 clones listed, roughly 88% were seen once. Sample: PBMCs. These receptors came from a woman aged 18-29 years in good health and CMV-seronegative.

V usage is TRBV11-2 and J usage is TRBJ2-3; 9 positions agree with TRBD2. Germline loops: CDR1 SGHAT, CDR2 FQNNGV. The CDR3 loop spans 15 amino acids. J was trimmed by 1 base and V by 5 bases; bases with no gene match: 4. The CDR3 sequence is CASSPWTSGTDTQYF. The CDR3 coding sequence is TGTGCCAGCAGCCCTTGGACTAGCGGCACAGATACGCAGTATTTT.

The chain is built from TRBV6-5 and TRBJ1-1; TRBD1 matches at 7 bases. The CDR3 length is 14 residues. Germline CDR1 is MNHEY and CDR2 is SVGAGI. J was trimmed by 7 bases and V by 0 bases; bases with no gene match: 5. DNA of the CDR3: TGTGCCAGCAGTTACTCGACCCAGGGGGGTGAAGCTTTCTTT. Translation gives CASSYSTQGGEAFF.